This passage covers 29 T cell receptor beta chains from one sample sequenced in a study of blood T cell repertoires in COVID-19. Sequencing used immunoSEQ multiplex PCR; TCRdb keeps in-frame clones, though not all of them. The table includes approximately 300,000 clones, about nine tenths detected once. Material for sequencing was peripheral blood. The receptors shown here come from a man aged 45-65 years with active or convalescent COVID-19.

The chain links TRBV6-5 to TRBJ2-4; D is perhaps TRBD1 (5 bases). Germline V lookup: CDR1 MNHEY, CDR2 SVGAGI. Between the trimmed V and J ends, which lost 2 bases and 9 bases, there was a span of 11 bases. This CDR3 spans 13 amino acids. The DNA for the CDR3 is TGTGCCAGCAGTTACGGCAGGGCCGCCATTCAGTACTTC. It codes for CASSYGRAAIQYF.

This chain links TRBV9 with TRBJ1-3; the D gene is possibly TRBD1 (5 bases). Germline V CDR1 and CDR2: SGDLS, YYNGEE. V was cut by 0 bases and J by 3 bases, with 10 bases left in between. The CDR3 spans 15 residues. CDR3 nucleotides: TGTGCCAGCAGCGTAGTTGGGGGGATTGGAAACACCATATATTTT. This gives the protein CASSVVGGIGNTIYF.

The chain employs TRBV7-2 and TRBJ1-2; D remains unclear. The CDR3 has 13 residues. Looked up from germline, CDR1 is SGHTA and CDR2 is FQGNSA. V lost 5 bases and J 6 bases, leaving 13 bases between the germline ends. The CDR3 protein is CASSVPGGNGYTF. The CDR3 DNA reads as TGTGCCAGCAGCGTACCAGGTGGAAATGGCTACACCTTC.

The CDR3 DNA is TGTGCCAGCAAACGGACAGGAACCTACGAGCAGTACTTC. Translated: CASKRTGTYEQYF. The chain couples TRBV6-5 to TRBJ2-7, with 7 nucleotides matching TRBD1. The length of the CDR3 is 13 residues. In germline, CDR1 is MNHEY, CDR2 SVGAGI. J was trimmed by 2 bases and V by 7 bases; bases with no gene match: 5.

Details on this clone: The same CDR3 arises from other DNA sequences in this sample as well. The V and J genes are TRBV19 and TRBJ1-1; 11 nucleotides line up with TRBD1. V lost 4 bases, J lost 4 bases, and 2 bases stayed unmatched. The CDR3 has 14 residues. The germline V gene has CDR1 LNHDA and CDR2 SQIVND (reference sequence). The CDR3: CASSTGQGGTEAFF. The CDR3, as DNA: TGTGCCAGTAGTACGGGACAGGGGGGCACTGAAGCTTTCTTT.

J is TRBJ2-3 and V is TRBV5-4; 8 nucleotides agree with TRBD1. The CDR3 extends over 15 amino acids. CDR1 SGHNT and CDR2 YYREEE come from the germline V gene (reference sequence). After removal of 1 base from V and 7 bases from J, the junction contained 8 bases not matched to a gene. The CDR3 sequence: CASSLPTGDPNTQYF. CDR3 in DNA: TGTGCCAGCAGCTTGCCGACAGGGGATCCAAATACGCAGTATTTT.

CDR3 residues: CAWEKRRFTEAFF. CDR3 sequence (DNA): TGTGCCTGGGAAAAAAGGAGGTTCACTGAAGCTTTCTTT. This rearrangement joins TRBV30 to TRBJ1-1; D unclear. The germline CDR1 and CDR2 sequences are GTSNPN and SVGIG (reference sequence). The CDR3 is 13 residues long. V lost 5 bases and J lost 4, with 14 bases in between.

CDR3 protein: CASSQVRTYNSPLHF. CDR3 sequence (DNA): TGTGCCAGCAGCCAAGTCAGGACTTATAATTCACCCCTCCACTTT. The chain is built from TRBV3-1 (or the pseudogene TRBV3-2) and TRBJ1-6; no clear D gene. The CDR3 totals 15 residues. Germline loops: CDR1 LGHDT, CDR2 YNNKEL (reference sequence). The V and J ends lost 1 base and 4 bases respectively, with 8 bases between them.

The chain uses TRBV4-3 and TRBJ2-4; possibly TRBD1 for D (6 bases). V lost 2 bases and J 7 bases, leaving 9 bases between the germline ends. Germline values: CDR1 LGHNA, CDR2 YSLEER. The CDR3 runs 13 residues. The CDR3 bases are TGCGCCAGCAGCCAATCAAGGGGGAACATTCAGTACTTC. Encoded protein: CASSQSRGNIQYF.

The V gene is TRBV5-1, the J gene TRBJ2-1; D perhaps matches TRBD1 (5 bases). The CDR3 runs 13 residues. V lost 0 bases and J lost 5, with 6 bases in between. Germline assignment: CDR1 SGHRS and CDR2 YFSETQ. The CDR3 sequence: CASSLVQDNEQFF. The DNA for the CDR3 is TGCGCCAGCAGCTTGGTACAGGACAATGAGCAGTTCTTC.

This chain joins TRBV19 and TRBJ1-2; D remains unclear. Germline CDR1 and CDR2: LNHDA and SQIVND (reference sequence). This CDR3 is 13 amino acids long. The germline V and J ends were trimmed by 6 bases and 4 bases, with 12 bases remaining between them. Written as DNA, the CDR3 is TGTGCCAGTAGCTCCGGGATTGTCTATGGCTACACCTTC. It translates to CASSSGIVYGYTF.

The chain employs TRBV18 and TRBJ2-5; TRBD2 is a possible D gene (5 bases). Germline V gene data show CDR1 as KGHSH and CDR2 as LQKENI. This CDR3 has 15 amino acids. Deletions cut 3 bases from V and 0 bases from J, with 11 bases between. The CDR3 sequence: CASSPAPGNQETQYF. CDR3 coding DNA: TGTGCCAGCTCACCCGCCCCGGGGAACCAAGAGACCCAGTACTTC.

This clone appeared once. The CDR3 sequence is CASKPPWTEAPKYSPLHF. CDR3 nucleotide sequence: TGTGCCAGTAAACCCCCATGGACAGAAGCTCCAAAGTATTCACCCCTCCACTTT. The chain employs TRBV2 and TRBJ1-6, with a weak D call TRBD1 (6 bases). V dropped 9 bases and J dropped 8 bases, with 29 bases sitting between them. CDR1 is SNHLY, CDR2 FYNNEI, per germline. The CDR3 totals 18 residues.

The V call is TRBV4-3, the J call TRBJ1-5, with 7 bases identical to TRBD1. V was pared by 0 bases and J by 0 bases, with 8 bases of the junction left unmatched. CDR1 and CDR2 from the germline V gene are LGHNA and YSLEER. This CDR3 comprises 18 residues. The DNA of the CDR3 is TGCGCCAGCAGCCAAGAGCCCGCCGGGACAGTTAGCAATCAGCCCCAGCATTTT. This gives the protein CASSQEPAGTVSNQPQHF.

The V call is TRBV11-1, the J call TRBJ1-6, with TRBD1 matching 7 bases. This CDR3 comprises 15 residues. CDR1 is SGHAT, CDR2 FQDESV, per germline (reference sequence). The V and J ends lost 3 bases and 7 bases, in that order; junction bases with no gene match: 6. The CDR3 DNA is TGTGCCAGCAGCTTCCTCAGGGGGAGCAATTCACCCCTCCACTTT. Residues: CASSFLRGSNSPLHF.

This chain links TRBV18 with TRBJ1-2, with 11 bases identical to TRBD1. The CDR3 consists of 18 residues. The trim removed 0 bases at V and 3 bases at J, leaving 9 bases unmatched. Germline V gene sequence: CDR1 KGHSH, CDR2 LQKENI. The CDR3 DNA reads as TGTGCCAGCTCACCACCGCAGGACAGGGGGCGCATCTACTATGGCTACACCTTC. As protein: CASSPPQDRGRIYYGYTF.

This chain connects TRBV11-1 to TRBJ1-1; D perhaps matches TRBD1 (5 bases). The CDR3 runs 14 residues. V lost 5 bases and J 2 bases, leaving 12 bases between the germline ends. The germline CDR1 and CDR2 sequences are SGHAT and FQDESV (reference sequence). The CDR3 region is CASSAGRINTEAFF. In nucleotides, the CDR3 is TGTGCCAGCAGCGCGGGACGGATTAACACTGAAGCTTTCTTT.

In this sample, this clone turned up a few times. The chain carries TRBV2 and TRBJ1-1; perhaps TRBD1 as D (6 bases). The V gene's germline CDR1 is SNHLY and CDR2 FYNNEI. The germline V and J ends were trimmed by 5 bases and 1 base, with 11 bases remaining between them. The CDR3 length is 14 residues. CDR3: CASSIRGENTEAFF. CDR3 DNA: TGTGCCAGCAGTATCAGGGGAGAGAACACTGAAGCTTTCTTT.

The genes are TRBV3-1 (or the pseudogene TRBV3-2) and TRBJ1-5, with 7 bases identical to TRBD1. This CDR3 spans 14 amino acids. V was clipped by 3 bases and J by 16 bases; unmatched bases: 15. CDR1 LGHDT and CDR2 YNNKEL come from the germline V gene (reference sequence). The CDR3 region is CASSQQLYRGRIHF. The CDR3 DNA reads as TGTGCCAGCAGCCAGCAACTTTACAGGGGACGCATACATTTT.

This clone was seen only once. The CDR3 coding sequence is TGTGCCAGCAGTTTATGGGACAGGAGTAGCAATCAGCCCCAGCATTTT. Amino acid sequence: CASSLWDRSSNQPQHF. This chain links TRBV28 with TRBJ1-5; 7 nucleotides match TRBD1. The CDR3 spans 16 residues. V shed 0 bases, J shed 0 bases, and the junction held 2 bases outside the gene matches. Per germline, CDR1 MDHEN and CDR2 SYDVKM.

The rearrangement uses TRBV19 and TRBJ1-5, with no clear D. Between the trimmed V and J ends, which lost 0 bases and 1 base, there was a span of 7 bases. This CDR3 has 15 amino acids. The V gene's germline CDR1 is LNHDA and CDR2 SQIVND (reference sequence). CDR3 sequence reads: CASSIELRSNQPQHF. CDR3 DNA sequence: TGTGCCAGTAGTATAGAATTACGGAGCAATCAGCCCCAGCATTTT.

The CDR3 loop is CAISESEGGYTF. DNA of the CDR3: TGTGCCATCAGTGAGTCCGAGGGTGGCTACACCTTC. This chain connects TRBV10-3 to TRBJ1-2; the D is unclear. In germline, CDR1 is ENHRY, CDR2 SYGVKD. V was clipped by 0 bases and J by 7 bases, with 6 bases between them. This CDR3 spans 12 amino acids.

The J gene is TRBJ2-1, the V gene TRBV6-6; the match to TRBD1 covers 9 bases. Germline CDR1 and CDR2: MNHNY and SVGAGI (reference sequence). The CDR3 extends over 15 amino acids. Trimming removed 6 bases from V and 3 bases from J; junction bases left unmatched: 6. CDR3 region: CASSVPGQGYNEQFF. The CDR3 nucleotides are TGTGCCAGCAGCGTTCCGGGACAGGGCTACAATGAGCAGTTCTTC.

This sequence joins TRBV27 and TRBJ1-1; no clear D gene. Trimming stripped 3 bases from V and 2 bases from J, with 10 bases between. Germline lookup yields CDR1 MNHEY and CDR2 SMNVEV (reference sequence). This CDR3 has 14 amino acids. CDR3 DNA: TGTGCCAGCAGTTTCCTACGAGTAAACACTGAAGCTTTCTTT. As protein: CASSFLRVNTEAFF.

This sequence joins TRBV9 and TRBJ1-3, with unresolved D. V was shortened by 0 bases and J by 1 base, with 5 bases between the two germline ends. The germline CDR1 and CDR2 sequences are SGDLS and YYNGEE. The CDR3 length is 14 residues. CDR3 protein: CASSVARSGNTIYF. The CDR3 nucleotides read TGTGCCAGCAGCGTAGCCAGGTCTGGAAACACCATATATTTT.

The chain carries TRBV11-2 and TRBJ1-4; TRBD1 aligns across 8 bases. Looked up from germline, CDR1 is SGHAT and CDR2 is FQNNGV. With V trimmed by 5 bases and J by 3 bases, 11 bases remained unmatched. This CDR3 has 17 amino acids. In DNA form, the CDR3 reads TGTGCCAGCAGCAACCGACAGGGGCCTGGAGCTAATGAAAAACTGTTTTTT. Translated: CASSNRQGPGANEKLFF.

The chain recombines TRBV11-2 with TRBJ1-1; 7 nucleotides agree with TRBD1. V shed 1 base and J 4 bases; nucleotides not matched to a gene: 6. The CDR3 is made up of 15 amino acids. Per the germline V gene, CDR1 is SGHAT and CDR2 is FQNNGV. DNA of the CDR3: TGTGCCAGCAGCTTAGCCGGAGGGGGCGGCACTGAAGCTTTCTTT. Protein sequence: CASSLAGGGGTEAFF.

The V and J genes are TRBV9 and TRBJ1-2; perhaps TRBD1 as D (6 bases). V lost 5 bases to trimming and J lost 5 bases, with 22 bases between them. Germline V CDR1 and CDR2: SGDLS, YYNGEE. The CDR3 length is 16 residues. In DNA, the CDR3 is TGTGCCAGCAGTGCCTCTCAGACAGGAGTTGTATATGGCTACACCTTC. This encodes CASSASQTGVVYGYTF.

The count of this clone is one. The chain links TRBV2 to TRBJ1-1, with D unclear. Germline CDR1 and CDR2: SNHLY and FYNNEI. V was shortened by 5 bases and J by 3 bases, with 16 bases between the two germline ends. The CDR3 runs to 15 residues. The CDR3, as DNA: TGTGCCAGCAGTCCTAACGGACGGGGAGACACTGAAGCTTTCTTT. It yields the protein CASSPNGRGDTEAFF.